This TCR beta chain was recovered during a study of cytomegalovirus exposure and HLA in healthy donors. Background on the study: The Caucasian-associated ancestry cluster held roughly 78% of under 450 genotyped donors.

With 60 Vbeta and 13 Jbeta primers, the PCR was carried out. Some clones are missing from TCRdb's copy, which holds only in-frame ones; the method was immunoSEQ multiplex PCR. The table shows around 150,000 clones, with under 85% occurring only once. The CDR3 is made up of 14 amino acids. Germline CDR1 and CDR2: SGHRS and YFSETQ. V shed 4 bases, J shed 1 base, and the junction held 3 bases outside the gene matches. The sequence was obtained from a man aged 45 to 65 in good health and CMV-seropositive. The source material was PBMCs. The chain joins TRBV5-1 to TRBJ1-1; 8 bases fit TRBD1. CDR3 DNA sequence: TGCGCCAGCAGCATGGACAGGGAGAACACTGAAGCTTTCTTT. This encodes CASSMDRENTEAFF.